What follows is one T cell receptor beta chain and its context. This record belongs to a study of cytomegalovirus exposure and HLA in healthy donors. Vbeta (60) and Jbeta (13) primers were used in the PCR. Method: immunoSEQ multiplex PCR; TCRdb's copy keeps in-frame clones and lacks some. The sample has some 120,000 clones, about 76% seen once. The V segment lost 5 bases and the J segment 9 bases; nucleotides outside the gene matches: 15. CDR1 is SGHTA and CDR2 is FQGNSA in the germline V gene. The CDR3 spans 16 residues. The sequenced sample consisted of PBMCs. The TCR sequence derives from a woman in her 30s in good health and CMV-seronegative. The gene calls are TRBV7-2 and TRBJ2-1, with TRBD2 identical over 8 bases. The CDR3 is CASSNKAGLVGAEQFF. CDR3 DNA: TGTGCCAGCAGCAATAAAGCGGGACTAGTAGGTGCTGAGCAGTTCTTC.